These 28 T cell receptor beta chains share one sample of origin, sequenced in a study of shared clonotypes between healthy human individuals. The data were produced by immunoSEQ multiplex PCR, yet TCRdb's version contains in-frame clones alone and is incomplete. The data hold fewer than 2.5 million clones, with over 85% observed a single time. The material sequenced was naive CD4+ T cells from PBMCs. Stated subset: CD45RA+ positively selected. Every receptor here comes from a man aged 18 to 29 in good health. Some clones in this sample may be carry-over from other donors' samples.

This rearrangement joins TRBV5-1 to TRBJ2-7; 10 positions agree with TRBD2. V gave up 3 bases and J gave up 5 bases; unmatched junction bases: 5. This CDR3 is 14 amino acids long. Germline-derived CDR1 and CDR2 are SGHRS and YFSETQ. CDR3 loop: CASSSVAGGNEQYF. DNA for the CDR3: TGCGCCAGCAGCTCCGTAGCGGGAGGTAACGAGCAGTACTTC.

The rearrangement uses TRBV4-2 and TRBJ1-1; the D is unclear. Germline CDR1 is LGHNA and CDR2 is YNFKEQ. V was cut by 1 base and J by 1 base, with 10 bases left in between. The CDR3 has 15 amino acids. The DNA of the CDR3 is TGTGCCAGCAGCCAAGTTGGGGAATCGAACACTGAAGCTTTCTTT. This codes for CASSQVGESNTEAFF.

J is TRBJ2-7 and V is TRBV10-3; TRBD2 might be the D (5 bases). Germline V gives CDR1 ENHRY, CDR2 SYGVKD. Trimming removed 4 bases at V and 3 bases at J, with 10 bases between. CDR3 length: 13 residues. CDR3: CAISAVRDYEQYF. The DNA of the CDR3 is TGTGCCATCAGTGCTGTCCGGGACTACGAGCAGTACTTC.

This chain's CDR3 is CASSLALGQGARYNEQFF. In DNA, the CDR3 is TGTGCCAGCAGCTTAGCGCTGGGACAGGGGGCTCGCTACAATGAGCAGTTCTTC. The V call is TRBV7-9, the J call TRBJ2-1; TRBD1 aligns across 12 bases. The CDR3 consists of 18 residues. Per germline, CDR1 SEHNR and CDR2 FQNEAQ (reference sequence). Germline trimming cut 0 bases from V and 3 bases from J; bases unmatched to any gene: 6. The complete variable domain, with remaining parts taken from reference TRBV7-9 and TRBJ2-1, reads DTGVSQNPRHKITKRGQNVTFRCDPISEHNRLYWYRQTLGQGPEFLTYFQNEAQLEKSRLLSDRFSAERPKGSFSTLEIQRTEQGDSAMYLCASSLALGQGARYNEQFFGPGTRLTVL.

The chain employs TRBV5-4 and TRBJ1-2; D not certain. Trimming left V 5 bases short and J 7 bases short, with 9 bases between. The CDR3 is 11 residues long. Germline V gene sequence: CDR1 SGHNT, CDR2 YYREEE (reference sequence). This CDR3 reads CASSGVSGYTF. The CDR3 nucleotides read TGTGCCAGCAGTGGAGTGTCTGGCTACACCTTC.

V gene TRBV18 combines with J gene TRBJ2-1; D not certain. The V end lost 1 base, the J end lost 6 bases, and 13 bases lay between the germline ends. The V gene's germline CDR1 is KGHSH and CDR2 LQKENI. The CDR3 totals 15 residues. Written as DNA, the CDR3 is TGTGCCAGCTCACCACGGCGATCGCCCTCCAATGAGCAGTTCTTC. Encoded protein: CASSPRRSPSNEQFF. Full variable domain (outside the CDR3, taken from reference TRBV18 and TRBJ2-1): NAGVMQNPRHLVRRRGQEARLRCSPMKGHSHVYWYRQLPEEGLKFMVYLQKENIIDESGMPKERFSAEFPKEGPSILRIQQVVRGDSAAYFCASSPRRSPSNEQFFGPGTRLTVL.

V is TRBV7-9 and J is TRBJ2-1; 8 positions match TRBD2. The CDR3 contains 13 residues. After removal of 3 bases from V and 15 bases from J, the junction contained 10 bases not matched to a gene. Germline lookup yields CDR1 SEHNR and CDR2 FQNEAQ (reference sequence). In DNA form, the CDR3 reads TGTGCCAGCAGCTTCTCCCGTAGCGGGACCCGGTTCTTC. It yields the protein CASSFSRSGTRFF.

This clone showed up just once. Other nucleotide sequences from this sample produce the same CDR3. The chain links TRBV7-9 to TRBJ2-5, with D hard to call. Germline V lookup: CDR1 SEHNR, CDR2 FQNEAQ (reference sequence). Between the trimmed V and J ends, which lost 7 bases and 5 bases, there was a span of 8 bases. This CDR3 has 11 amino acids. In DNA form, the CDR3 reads TGTGCCAGCACCTCCGGGGAGACCCAGTACTTC. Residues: CASTSGETQYF. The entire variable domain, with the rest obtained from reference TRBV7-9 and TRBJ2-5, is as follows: DTGVSQNPRHKITKRGQNVTFRCDPISEHNRLYWYRQTLGQGPEFLTYFQNEAQLEKSRLLSDRFSAERPKGSFSTLEIQRTEQGDSAMYLCASTSGETQYFGPGTRLLVL.

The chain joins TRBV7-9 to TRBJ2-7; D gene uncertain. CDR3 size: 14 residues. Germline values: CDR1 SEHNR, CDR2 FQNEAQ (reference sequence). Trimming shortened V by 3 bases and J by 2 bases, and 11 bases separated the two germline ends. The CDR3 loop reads CASSLIRWPYEQYF. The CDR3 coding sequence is TGTGCCAGCAGCTTGATAAGATGGCCCTACGAGCAGTACTTC.

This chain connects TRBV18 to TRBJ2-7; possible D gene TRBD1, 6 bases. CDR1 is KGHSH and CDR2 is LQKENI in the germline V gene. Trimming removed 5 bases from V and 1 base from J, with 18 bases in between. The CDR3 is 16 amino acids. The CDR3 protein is CASSARVQGPSYEQYF. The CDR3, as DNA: TGTGCCAGCTCAGCAAGGGTACAGGGTCCTTCCTACGAGCAGTACTTC. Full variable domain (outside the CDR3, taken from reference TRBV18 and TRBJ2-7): NAGVMQNPRHLVRRRGQEARLRCSPMKGHSHVYWYRQLPEEGLKFMVYLQKENIIDESGMPKERFSAEFPKEGPSILRIQQVVRGDSAAYFCASSARVQGPSYEQYFGPGTRLTVT.

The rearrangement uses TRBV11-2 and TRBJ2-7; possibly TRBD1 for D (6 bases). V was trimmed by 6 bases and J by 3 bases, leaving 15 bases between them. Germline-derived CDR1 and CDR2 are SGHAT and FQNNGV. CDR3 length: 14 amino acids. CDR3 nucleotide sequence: TGTGCCAGCAGGGGTACAGGGTCCCTCTACGAGCAGTACTTC. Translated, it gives CASRGTGSLYEQYF.

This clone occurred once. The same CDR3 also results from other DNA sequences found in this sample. The CDR3: CASSVDRGGTGELFF. CDR3 nucleotide sequence: TGTGCCAGCAGCGTAGACAGGGGGGGCACCGGGGAGCTGTTTTTT. The rearrangement links TRBV9 to TRBJ2-2; D might be TRBD1 (8 bases). The CDR3 is made up of 15 amino acids. Trimming took off 0 bases at V and 4 bases at J, with 10 bases between the two ends. Germline V gene lookup returns CDR1 SGDLS and CDR2 YYNGEE.

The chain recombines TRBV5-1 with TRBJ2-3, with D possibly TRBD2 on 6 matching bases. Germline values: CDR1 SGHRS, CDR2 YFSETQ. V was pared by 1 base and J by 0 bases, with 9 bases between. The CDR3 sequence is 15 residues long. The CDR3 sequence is CASSLFAGSTDTQYF. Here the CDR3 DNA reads TGCGCCAGCAGCTTGTTTGCGGGAAGCACAGATACGCAGTATTTT.

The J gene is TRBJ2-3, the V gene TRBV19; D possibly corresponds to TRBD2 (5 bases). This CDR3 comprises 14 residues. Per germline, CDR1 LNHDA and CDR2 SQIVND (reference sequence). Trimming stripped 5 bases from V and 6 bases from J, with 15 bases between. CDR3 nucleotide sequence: TGTGCCAGTAGTCAGAGGGAGATGTCGGATACGCAGTATTTT. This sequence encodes CASSQREMSDTQYF. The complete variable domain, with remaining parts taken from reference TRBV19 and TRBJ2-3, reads DGGITQSPKYLFRKEGQNVTLSCEQNLNHDAMYWYRQDPGQGLRLIYYSQIVNDFQKGDIAEGYSVSREKKESFPLTVTSAQKNPTAFYLCASSQREMSDTQYFGPGTRLTVL.

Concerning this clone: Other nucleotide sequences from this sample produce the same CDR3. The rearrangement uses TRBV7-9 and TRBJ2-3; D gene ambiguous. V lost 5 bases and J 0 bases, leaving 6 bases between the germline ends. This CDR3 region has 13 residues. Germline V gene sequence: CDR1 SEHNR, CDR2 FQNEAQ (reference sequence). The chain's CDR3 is CASSPGSTDTQYF. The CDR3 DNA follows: TGTGCCAGCAGCCCTGGGAGCACAGATACGCAGTATTTT.

CDR3: CASSPQAPNTEAFF. CDR3 DNA sequence: TGTGCCAGCAGTCCACAGGCCCCGAACACTGAAGCTTTCTTT. The chain joins TRBV28 to TRBJ1-1; perhaps TRBD1 as D (5 bases). V was trimmed by 5 bases and J by 1 base, leaving 11 bases between them. Germline V gene sequence: CDR1 MDHEN, CDR2 SYDVKM. There are 14 residues in the CDR3.

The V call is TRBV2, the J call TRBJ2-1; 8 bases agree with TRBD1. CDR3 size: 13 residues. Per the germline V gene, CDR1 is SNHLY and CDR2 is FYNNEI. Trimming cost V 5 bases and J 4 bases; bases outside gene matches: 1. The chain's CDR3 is CASSWTGYNEQFF. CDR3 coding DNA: TGTGCCAGCAGTTGGACAGGGTACAATGAGCAGTTCTTC.

CDR3 DNA: TGCGCCAGCAGCTTGGGATGGCAGGCTTCCTACAATGAGCAGTTCTTC. This gives the protein CASSLGWQASYNEQFF. The rearrangement joins TRBV5-1 to TRBJ2-1; D remains unclear. CDR1 is SGHRS and CDR2 is YFSETQ in the germline V gene. V was clipped by 0 bases and J by 1 base, with 11 bases between them. The CDR3 extends over 16 amino acids.

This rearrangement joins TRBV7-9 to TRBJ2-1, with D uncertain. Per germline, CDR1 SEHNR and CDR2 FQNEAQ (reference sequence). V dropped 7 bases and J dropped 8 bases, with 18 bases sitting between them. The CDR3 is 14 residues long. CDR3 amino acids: CASTRATTWDEQFF. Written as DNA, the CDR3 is TGTGCCAGCACCCGGGCTACTACTTGGGATGAGCAGTTCTTC.

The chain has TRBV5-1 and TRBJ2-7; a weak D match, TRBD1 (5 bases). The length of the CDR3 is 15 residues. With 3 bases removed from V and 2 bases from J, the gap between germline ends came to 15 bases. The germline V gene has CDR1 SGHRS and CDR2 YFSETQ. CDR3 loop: CASSSRQRLTYEQYF. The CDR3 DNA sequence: TGCGCCAGCAGCTCAAGACAGCGATTGACCTACGAGCAGTACTTC.

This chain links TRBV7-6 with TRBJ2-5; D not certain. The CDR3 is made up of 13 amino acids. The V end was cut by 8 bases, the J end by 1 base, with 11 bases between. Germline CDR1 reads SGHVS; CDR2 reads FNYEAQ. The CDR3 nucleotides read TGTGCCAGCGCAACGCTTTCCCAAGAGACCCAGTACTTC. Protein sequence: CASATLSQETQYF.

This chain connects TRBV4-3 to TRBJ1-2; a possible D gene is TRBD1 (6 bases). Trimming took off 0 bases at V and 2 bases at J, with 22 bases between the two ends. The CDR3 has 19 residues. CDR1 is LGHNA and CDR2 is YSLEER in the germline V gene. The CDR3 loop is CASSQEWRRDTSYNYGYTF. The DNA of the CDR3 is TGCGCCAGCAGCCAAGAATGGAGAAGGGACACCTCATACAACTATGGCTACACCTTC.

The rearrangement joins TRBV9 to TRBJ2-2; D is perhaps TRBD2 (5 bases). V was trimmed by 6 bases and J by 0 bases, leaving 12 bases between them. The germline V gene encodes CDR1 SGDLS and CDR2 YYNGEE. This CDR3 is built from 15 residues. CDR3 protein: CASTLAGANTGELFF. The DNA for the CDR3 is TGTGCCAGCACCCTAGCTGGAGCGAACACCGGGGAGCTGTTTTTT. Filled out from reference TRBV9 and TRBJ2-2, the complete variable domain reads DSGVTQTPKHLITATGQRVTLRCSPRSGDLSVYWYQQSLDQGLQFLIQYYNGEERAKGNILERFSAQQFPDLHSELNLSSLELGDSALYFCASTLAGANTGELFFGEGSRLTVL.

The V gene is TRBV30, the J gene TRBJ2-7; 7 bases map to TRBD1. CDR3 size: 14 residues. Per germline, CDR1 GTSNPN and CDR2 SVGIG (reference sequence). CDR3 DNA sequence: TGTGCTTCGACTGTGAGGGGGCCTGGCTACGAGCAGTACTTC. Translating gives CASTVRGPGYEQYF.

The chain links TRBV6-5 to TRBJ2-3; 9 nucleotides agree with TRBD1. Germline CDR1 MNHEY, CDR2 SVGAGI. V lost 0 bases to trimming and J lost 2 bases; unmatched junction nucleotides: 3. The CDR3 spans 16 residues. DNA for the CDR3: TGTGCCAGCAGTTACTCTTGGGACAGGGCCACAGATACGCAGTATTTT. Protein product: CASSYSWDRATDTQYF.

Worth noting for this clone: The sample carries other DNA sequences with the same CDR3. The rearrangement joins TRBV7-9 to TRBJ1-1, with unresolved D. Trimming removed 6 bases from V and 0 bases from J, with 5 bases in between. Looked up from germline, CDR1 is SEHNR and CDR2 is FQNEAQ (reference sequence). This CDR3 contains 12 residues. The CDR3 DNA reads TGTGCCAGCAGTTTAATGAACACTGAAGCTTTCTTT. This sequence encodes CASSLMNTEAFF.

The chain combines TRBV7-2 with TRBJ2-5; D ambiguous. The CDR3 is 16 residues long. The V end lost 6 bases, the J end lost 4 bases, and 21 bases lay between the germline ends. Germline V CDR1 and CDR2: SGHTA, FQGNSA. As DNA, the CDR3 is TGTGCCAGCAGACCCAGCCCTAGTAGGACCCCAGAGACCCAGTACTTC. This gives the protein CASRPSPSRTPETQYF.

The CDR3 loop reads CASSQGNGDEQFF. CDR3 bases: TGCGCCAGCAGCCAGGGGAATGGGGATGAGCAGTTCTTC. The chain combines TRBV4-1 with TRBJ2-1; D call uncertain. Germline-derived CDR1 and CDR2 are MGHRA and YSYEKL. The length of the CDR3 is 13 residues. Trimming took 3 bases from V and 8 from J, leaving 11 bases between them.